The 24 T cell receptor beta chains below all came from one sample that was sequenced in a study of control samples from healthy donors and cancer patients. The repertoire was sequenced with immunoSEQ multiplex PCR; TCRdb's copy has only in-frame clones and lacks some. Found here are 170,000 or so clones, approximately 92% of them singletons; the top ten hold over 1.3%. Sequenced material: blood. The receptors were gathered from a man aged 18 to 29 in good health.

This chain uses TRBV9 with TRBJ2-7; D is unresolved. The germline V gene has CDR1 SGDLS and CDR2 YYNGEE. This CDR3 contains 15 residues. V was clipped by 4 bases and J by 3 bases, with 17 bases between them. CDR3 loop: CASSPHQSTHYEQYF. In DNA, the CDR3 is TGTGCCAGCAGCCCACACCAATCAACCCACTACGAGCAGTACTTC.

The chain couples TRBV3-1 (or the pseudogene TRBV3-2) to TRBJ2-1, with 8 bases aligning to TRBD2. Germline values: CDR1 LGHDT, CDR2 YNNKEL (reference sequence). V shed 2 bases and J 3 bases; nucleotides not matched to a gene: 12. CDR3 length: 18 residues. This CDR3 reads CASSQNLREAGVYNEQFF. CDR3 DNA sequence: TGTGCCAGCAGCCAAAACTTAAGAGAAGCGGGGGTCTACAATGAGCAGTTCTTC.

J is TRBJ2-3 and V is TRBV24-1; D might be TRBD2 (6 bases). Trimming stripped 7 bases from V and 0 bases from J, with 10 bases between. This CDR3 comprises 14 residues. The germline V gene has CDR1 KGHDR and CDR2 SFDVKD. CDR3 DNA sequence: TGTGCCACCAGAGGCGGGGTTAGCACAGATACGCAGTATTTT. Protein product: CATRGGVSTDTQYF.

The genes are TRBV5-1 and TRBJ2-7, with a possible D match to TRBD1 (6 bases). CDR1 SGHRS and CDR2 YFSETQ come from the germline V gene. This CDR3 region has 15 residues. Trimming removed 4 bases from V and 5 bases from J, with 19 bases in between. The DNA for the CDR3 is TGCGCCAGCAGCCGAAGGACAGAGTCTCTTAACGAGCAGTACTTC. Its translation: CASSRRTESLNEQYF.

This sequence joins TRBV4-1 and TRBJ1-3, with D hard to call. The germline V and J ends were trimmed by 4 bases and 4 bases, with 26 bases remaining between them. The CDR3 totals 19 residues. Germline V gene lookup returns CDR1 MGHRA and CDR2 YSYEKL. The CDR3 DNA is TGCGCCAGCAGCCGCGAAATGTCCTCCCAGACATATTCCGGAAACACCATATATTTT. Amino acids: CASSREMSSQTYSGNTIYF.

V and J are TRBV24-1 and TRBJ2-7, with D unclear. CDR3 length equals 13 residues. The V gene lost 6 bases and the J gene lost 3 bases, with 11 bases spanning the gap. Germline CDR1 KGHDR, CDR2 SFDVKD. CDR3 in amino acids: CATSRGSSYEQYF. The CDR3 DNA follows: TGTGCCACCAGTCGTGGTAGTAGCTACGAGCAGTACTTC.

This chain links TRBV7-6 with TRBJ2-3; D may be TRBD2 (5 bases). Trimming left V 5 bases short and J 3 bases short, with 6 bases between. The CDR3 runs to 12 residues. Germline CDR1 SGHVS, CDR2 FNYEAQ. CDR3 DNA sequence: TGTGCCAGCAGCCGGGGTACAGATACGCAGTATTTT. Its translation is CASSRGTDTQYF. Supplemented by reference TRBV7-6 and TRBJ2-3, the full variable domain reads GAGVSQSPRYKVTKRGQDVALRCDPISGHVSLYWYRQALGQGPEFLTYFNYEAQQDKSGLPNDRFSAERPEGSISTLTIQRTEQRDSAMYRCASSRGTDTQYFGPGTRLTVL.

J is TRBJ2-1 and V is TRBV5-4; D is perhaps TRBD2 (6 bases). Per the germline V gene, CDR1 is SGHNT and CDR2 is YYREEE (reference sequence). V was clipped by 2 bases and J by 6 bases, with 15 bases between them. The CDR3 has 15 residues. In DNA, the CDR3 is TGTGCCAGCAGCTTCCCTAGCGACTCCCTCAATGAGCAGTTCTTC. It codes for CASSFPSDSLNEQFF.

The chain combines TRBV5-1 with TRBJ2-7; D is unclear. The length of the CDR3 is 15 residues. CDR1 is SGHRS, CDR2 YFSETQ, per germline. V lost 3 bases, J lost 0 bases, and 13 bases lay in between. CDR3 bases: TGCGCCAGCAGCTGGCCTCCAAGGAGCTCCTACGAGCAGTACTTC. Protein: CASSWPPRSSYEQYF. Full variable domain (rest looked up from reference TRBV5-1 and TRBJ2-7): KAGVTQTPRYLIKTRGQQVTLSCSPISGHRSVSWYQQTPGQGLQFLFEYFSETQRNKGNFPGRFSGRQFSNSRSEMNVSTLELGDSALYLCASSWPPRSSYEQYFGPGTRLTVT.

The CDR3 sequence: CASSAFGETQYF. For the CDR3, the DNA is TGCGCCAGCAGTGCTTTCGGGGAGACCCAGTACTTC. The V and J genes are TRBV10-2 and TRBJ2-5; D unresolved. V was clipped by 4 bases and J by 5 bases, with 8 bases between them. Germline-derived CDR1 and CDR2 are WSHSY and SAAADI. This CDR3 region has 12 residues.

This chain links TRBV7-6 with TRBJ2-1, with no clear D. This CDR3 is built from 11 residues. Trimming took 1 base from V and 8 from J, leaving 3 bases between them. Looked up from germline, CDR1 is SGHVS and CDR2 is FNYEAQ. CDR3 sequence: CASSLVDEQFF. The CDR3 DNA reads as TGTGCCAGCAGCTTAGTAGATGAGCAGTTCTTC.

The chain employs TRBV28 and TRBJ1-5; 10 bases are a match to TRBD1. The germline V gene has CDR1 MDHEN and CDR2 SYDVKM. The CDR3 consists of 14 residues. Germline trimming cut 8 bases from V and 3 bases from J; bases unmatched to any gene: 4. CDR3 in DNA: TGTGCCAGCCGAGGGACAGGGGACAATCAGCCCCAGCATTTT. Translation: CASRGTGDNQPQHF.

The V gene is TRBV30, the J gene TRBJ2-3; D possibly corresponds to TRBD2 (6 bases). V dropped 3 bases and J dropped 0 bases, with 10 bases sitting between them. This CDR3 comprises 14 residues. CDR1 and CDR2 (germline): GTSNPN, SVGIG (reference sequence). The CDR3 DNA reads TGTGCCTGGAGAGGGACTGTTAGCACAGATACGCAGTATTTT. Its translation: CAWRGTVSTDTQYF.

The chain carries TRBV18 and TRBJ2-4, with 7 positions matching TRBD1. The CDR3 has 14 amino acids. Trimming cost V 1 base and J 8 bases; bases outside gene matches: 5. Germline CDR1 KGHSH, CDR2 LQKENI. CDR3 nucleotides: TGTGCCAGCTCACCACAAGGGGGCCGCGACATTCAGTACTTC. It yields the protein CASSPQGGRDIQYF.

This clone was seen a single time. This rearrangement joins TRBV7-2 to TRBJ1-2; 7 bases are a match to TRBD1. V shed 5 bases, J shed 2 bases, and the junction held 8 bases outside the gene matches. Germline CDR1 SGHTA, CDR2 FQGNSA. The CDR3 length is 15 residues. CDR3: CASSLQGSQNYGYTF. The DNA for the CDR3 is TGTGCCAGCAGCCTACAGGGGTCTCAGAACTATGGCTACACCTTC.

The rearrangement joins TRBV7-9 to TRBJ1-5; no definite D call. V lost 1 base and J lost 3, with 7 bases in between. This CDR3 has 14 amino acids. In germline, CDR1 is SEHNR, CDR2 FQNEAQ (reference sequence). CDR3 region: CASSLGSLNQPQHF. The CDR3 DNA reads TGTGCCAGCAGCTTAGGGTCCCTCAATCAGCCCCAGCATTTT. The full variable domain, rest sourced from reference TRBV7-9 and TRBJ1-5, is DTGVSQNPRHKITKRGQNVTFRCDPISEHNRLYWYRQTLGQGPEFLTYFQNEAQLEKSRLLSDRFSAERPKGSFSTLEIQRTEQGDSAMYLCASSLGSLNQPQHFGDGTRLSIL.

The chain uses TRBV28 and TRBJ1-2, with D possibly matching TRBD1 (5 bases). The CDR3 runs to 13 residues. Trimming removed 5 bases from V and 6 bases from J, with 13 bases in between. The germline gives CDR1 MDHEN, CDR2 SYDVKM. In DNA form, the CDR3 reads TGTGCCAGCAGTCTGCAGGGCGTGGATGGCTACACCTTC. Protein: CASSLQGVDGYTF.

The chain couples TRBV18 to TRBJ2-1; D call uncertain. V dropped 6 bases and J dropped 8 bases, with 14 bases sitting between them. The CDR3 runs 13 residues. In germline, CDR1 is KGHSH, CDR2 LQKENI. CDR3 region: CASSDGQNDEQFF. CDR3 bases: TGTGCCAGCTCTGACGGTCAGAATGATGAGCAGTTCTTC. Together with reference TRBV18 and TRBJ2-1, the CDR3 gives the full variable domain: NAGVMQNPRHLVRRRGQEARLRCSPMKGHSHVYWYRQLPEEGLKFMVYLQKENIIDESGMPKERFSAEFPKEGPSILRIQQVVRGDSAAYFCASSDGQNDEQFFGPGTRLTVL.

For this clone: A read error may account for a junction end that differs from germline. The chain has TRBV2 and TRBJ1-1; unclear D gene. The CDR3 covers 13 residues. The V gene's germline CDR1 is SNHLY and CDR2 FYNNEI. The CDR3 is CASCEDMNTEAFF. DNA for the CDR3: TGTGCCAGCTGTGAAGACATGAACACTGAAGCTTTCTTT.

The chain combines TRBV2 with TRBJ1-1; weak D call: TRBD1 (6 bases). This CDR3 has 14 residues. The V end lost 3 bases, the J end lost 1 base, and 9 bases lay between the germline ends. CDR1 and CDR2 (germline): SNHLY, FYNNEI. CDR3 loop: CASSEGARNTEAFF. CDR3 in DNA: TGTGCCAGCAGTGAGGGGGCGCGGAACACTGAAGCTTTCTTT.

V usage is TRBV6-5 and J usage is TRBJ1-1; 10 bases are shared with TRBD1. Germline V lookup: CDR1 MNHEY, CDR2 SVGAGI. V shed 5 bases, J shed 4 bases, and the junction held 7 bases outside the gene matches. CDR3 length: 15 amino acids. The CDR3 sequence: CASSPTGQGSTEAFF. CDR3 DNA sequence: TGTGCCAGCAGTCCCACGGGACAGGGGAGCACTGAAGCTTTCTTT.

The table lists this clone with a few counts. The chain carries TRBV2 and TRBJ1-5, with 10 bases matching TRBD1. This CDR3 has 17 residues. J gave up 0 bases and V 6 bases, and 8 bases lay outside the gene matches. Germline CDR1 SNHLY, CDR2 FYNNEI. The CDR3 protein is CASSVNRQGASNQPQHF. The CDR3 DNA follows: TGTGCCAGCAGCGTAAACAGACAGGGGGCTAGCAATCAGCCCCAGCATTTT.

CDR3 residues: CASSPGTGGASVPNTEAFF. The CDR3 region has the DNA TGTGCCAGCTCACCTGGGACAGGGGGCGCGTCGGTCCCGAACACTGAAGCTTTCTTT. The chain joins TRBV18 to TRBJ1-1, with 12 bases matching TRBD1. Germline assignment: CDR1 KGHSH and CDR2 LQKENI. With 3 bases clipped from V and 1 base from J, the junction kept 12 bases outside the gene matches. This CDR3 has 19 residues.

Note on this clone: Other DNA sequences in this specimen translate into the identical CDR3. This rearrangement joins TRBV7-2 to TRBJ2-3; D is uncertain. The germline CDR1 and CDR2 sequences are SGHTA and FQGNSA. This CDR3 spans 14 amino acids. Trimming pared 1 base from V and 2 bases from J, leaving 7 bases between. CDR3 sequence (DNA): TGTGCCAGCAGCTTAGTAGCTTACACAGATACGCAGTATTTT. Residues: CASSLVAYTDTQYF.